Following are 30 T cell receptor beta chains from one sample sequenced in a study of vaccination effects on CD4 cells after COVID-19. Profiling relied on immunoSEQ multiplex PCR, and the TCRdb table lists in-frame clones only, not all of them. The sample includes 60,000 to 90,000 clones, around 81% of them seen just once. Pools of viral peptides were used by the ViraFEST assay to expand antigen-specific CD4+ T cells ahead of sequencing. Having been cultured for less than 12 days, the cells underwent CD4+ T cell isolation. Participants were given two doses of BNT162b2 or mRNA-1273 vaccine. These receptors are not linked to any known antigen. The input for sequencing was CD4+ T cells from PBMCs cultured with HCoV-229E spike peptides, taken after COVID-19 vaccination. The receptors were sampled from a human donor who received a COVID-19 vaccine.

The genes are TRBV15 and TRBJ1-4; possible D gene TRBD1, 5 bases. Trimming left V 0 bases short and J 8 bases short, with 13 bases between. This CDR3 region has 15 residues. Germline assignment: CDR1 LNHNV and CDR2 YYDKDF (reference sequence). The CDR3: CATSRENGGGEKLFF. The CDR3 DNA is TGTGCCACCAGCAGAGAGAATGGGGGGGGAGAAAAACTGTTTTTT.

This clone has only a few counts. This chain joins TRBV5-1 and TRBJ1-5; no clear D gene. This CDR3 has 14 residues. Per the germline V gene, CDR1 is SGHRS and CDR2 is YFSETQ. V gave up 0 bases and J gave up 0 bases, with 4 bases separating them. The CDR3 protein is CASSLGYSNQPQHF. As DNA, the CDR3 is TGCGCCAGCAGCTTGGGTTATAGCAATCAGCCCCAGCATTTT.

This chain joins TRBV2 and TRBJ2-5, with D perhaps TRBD2 (7 bases). The CDR3 is 15 amino acids. The V end was cut by 6 bases, the J end by 5 bases, with 19 bases between. CDR1 and CDR2 (germline): SNHLY, FYNNEI. As DNA, the CDR3 is TGTGCCAGCAGCCTCCGGGGAGGGGGGGCCGAGACCCAGTACTTC. Translated: CASSLRGGGAETQYF.

The chain carries TRBV2 and TRBJ1-2; D remains ambiguous. CDR1 and CDR2 (germline): SNHLY, FYNNEI. This CDR3 spans 13 amino acids. Trimming shortened V by 4 bases and J by 2 bases, and 8 bases separated the two germline ends. The CDR3 bases are TGTGCCAGCAGTGCCCTGGTGAACTATGGCTACACCTTC. Translating gives CASSALVNYGYTF.

This chain joins TRBV19 and TRBJ2-7; D is perhaps TRBD2 (5 bases). Trimming cost V 6 bases and J 3 bases, with 18 bases left between them. The germline V gene encodes CDR1 LNHDA and CDR2 SQIVND (reference sequence). The CDR3 spans 15 residues. Here the CDR3 reads CASRRVDSFIYEQYV. In DNA form, the CDR3 reads TGTGCCAGTAGGCGGGTTGATAGTTTCATCTACGAGCAGTACGTC.

The chain joins TRBV5-1 to TRBJ2-5; 8 nucleotides match TRBD1. The junction had 2 bases not matched to a gene; V was cut back by 4 bases and J by 3 bases. The CDR3 totals 13 residues. Germline CDR1 and CDR2: SGHRS and YFSETQ. CDR3 residues: CASSLTGEETQYF. The CDR3 coding sequence is TGCGCCAGCAGCCTGACAGGGGAAGAGACCCAGTACTTC.

The chain has TRBV28 and TRBJ2-3, with D possibly TRBD1 on 6 matching bases. The CDR3 has 15 amino acids. Germline-derived CDR1 and CDR2 are MDHEN and SYDVKM. The V gene lost 6 bases and the J gene lost 4 bases, with 17 bases spanning the gap. The CDR3 loop reads CASSPTGLRADTQYF. The CDR3 nucleotides read TGTGCCAGCAGCCCGACAGGTTTGAGGGCAGATACGCAGTATTTT.

V and J are TRBV5-1 and TRBJ1-1, with a tentative D call TRBD1 (6 bases). CDR1 and CDR2 (germline): SGHRS, YFSETQ. The CDR3 has 14 residues. Trimming took 4 bases from V and 1 from J, leaving 11 bases between them. For the CDR3, the DNA is TGCGCCAGCAGCCAAGGGGGTAGGAACACTGAAGCTTTCTTT. Protein: CASSQGGRNTEAFF.

J is TRBJ2-3 and V is TRBV2; D perhaps matches TRBD1 (5 bases). Germline CDR1 is SNHLY and CDR2 is FYNNEI. This CDR3 has 16 amino acids. Trimming took 5 bases from V and 2 from J, leaving 17 bases between them. The CDR3 nucleotides read TGTGCCAGCAGTCAGCAGGGCGGCAGGGCCACAGATACGCAGTATTTT. This sequence encodes CASSQQGGRATDTQYF.

The V and J genes are TRBV7-9 and TRBJ1-1; 8 bases fit TRBD1. Trimming at V came to 5 bases and at J to 0 bases, leaving 8 bases not matched to a gene. Germline lookup yields CDR1 SEHNR and CDR2 FQNEAQ (reference sequence). This CDR3 is built from 16 residues. The CDR3 DNA reads TGTGCCAGCAGCGTATATCAGGGGGCACTGAACACTGAAGCTTTCTTT. Protein product: CASSVYQGALNTEAFF.

This chain uses TRBV24-1 with TRBJ2-2, with 11 bases that match TRBD1. CDR3 size: 16 residues. CDR1 KGHDR and CDR2 SFDVKD come from the germline V gene. Losses at the gene ends were 4 bases for V and 7 bases for J; bases not matched to a gene: 7. CDR3 bases: TGTGCCACCAGTGACCCCGGGACAGGGGGACACGGGGAGCTGTTTTTT. As protein: CATSDPGTGGHGELFF.

This chain joins TRBV5-1 and TRBJ2-3; D is undetermined. Deletions cut 0 bases from V and 4 bases from J, with 15 bases between. The germline gives CDR1 SGHRS, CDR2 YFSETQ. The CDR3 has 16 residues. The CDR3 loop reads CASSLAGGFDPDTQYF. The CDR3 bases are TGCGCCAGCAGCTTGGCCGGTGGGTTTGACCCAGATACGCAGTATTTT.

The rearrangement joins TRBV7-8 to TRBJ1-5; D remains unclear. This CDR3 is built from 17 residues. Germline CDR1 and CDR2: SGHVS and FQNEAQ. Trimming shortened V by 5 bases and J by 0 bases, and 17 bases separated the two germline ends. As DNA, the CDR3 is TGTGCCAGCAGCCCGAAAGAGGAACACTATAGCAATCAGCCCCAGCATTTT. Translated, it gives CASSPKEEHYSNQPQHF.

The chain employs TRBV30 and TRBJ1-2, with D unclear. The length of the CDR3 is 14 residues. CDR1 and CDR2 (germline): GTSNPN, SVGIG (reference sequence). The V gene lost 8 bases and the J gene lost 0 bases, with 16 bases spanning the gap. The CDR3 is CAHWAVRANYGYTF. As DNA, the CDR3 is TGTGCCCATTGGGCCGTCAGAGCTAACTATGGCTACACCTTC. The complete variable domain, with remaining parts taken from reference TRBV30 and TRBJ1-2, reads SQTIHQWPATLVQPVGSPLSLECTVEGTSNPNLYWYRQAAGRGLQLLFYSVGIGQISSEVPQNLSASRPQDRQFILSSKKLLLSDSGFYLCAHWAVRANYGYTFGSGTRLTVV.

This chain connects TRBV4-1 to TRBJ2-5; 7 nucleotides align to TRBD2. Trimming cost V 0 bases and J 3 bases; bases outside gene matches: 4. The CDR3 spans 15 residues. From germline, CDR1 is MGHRA and CDR2 YSYEKL. DNA for the CDR3: TGCGCCAGCAGCCAAGATCGCGGGGGTAAAGAGACCCAGTACTTC. Its translation: CASSQDRGGKETQYF.

CDR3: CAWSETRYNEQFF. CDR3 bases: TGTGCCTGGAGCGAAACTAGATACAATGAGCAGTTCTTC. The chain carries TRBV30 and TRBJ2-1; D may be TRBD2 (5 bases). In germline, CDR1 is GTSNPN, CDR2 SVGIG (reference sequence). The V end was cut by 3 bases, the J end by 4 bases, with 10 bases between. The CDR3 spans 13 residues. The entire variable domain, with the rest obtained from reference TRBV30 and TRBJ2-1, is as follows: SQTIHQWPATLVQPVGSPLSLECTVEGTSNPNLYWYRQAAGRGLQLLFYSVGIGQISSEVPQNLSASRPQDRQFILSSKKLLLSDSGFYLCAWSETRYNEQFFGPGTRLTVL.

In this sample, this clone turned up once. The V gene is TRBV11-2, the J gene TRBJ2-3, with D maybe TRBD2 (6 bases). Germline V gene lookup returns CDR1 SGHAT and CDR2 FQNNGV. V was clipped by 5 bases and J by 5 bases, with 26 bases between them. CDR3 length: 18 residues. The CDR3 spells CASSGWPPGDFAGDTQYF. Here the CDR3 DNA reads TGTGCCAGCAGCGGATGGCCCCCGGGAGATTTCGCGGGAGATACGCAGTATTTT. Based on the CDR3 plus reference TRBV11-2 and TRBJ2-3, the full variable domain is EAGVAQSPRYKIIEKRQSVAFWCNPISGHATLYWYQQILGQGPKLLIQFQNNGVVDDSQLPKDRFSAERLKGVDSTLKIQPAKLEDSAVYLCASSGWPPGDFAGDTQYFGPGTRLTVL.

V gene TRBV6-2 or TRBV6-3 combines with J gene TRBJ1-2; 7 bases fit TRBD1. V shed 4 bases, J shed 7 bases, and the junction held 9 bases outside the gene matches. The CDR3 has 14 amino acids. Germline V lookup: CDR1 MNHEY, CDR2 SVGEGT. CDR3 sequence reads: CASSSFTGAGGYTF. The CDR3 nucleotides are TGTGCCAGCAGTTCCTTTACAGGGGCTGGTGGCTACACCTTC.

CDR3 residues: CASSRAGSQETQYF. CDR3 DNA: TGCGCCAGCAGCCGGGCGGGGAGTCAAGAGACCCAGTACTTC. The V and J genes are TRBV4-1 and TRBJ2-5, with a weak D call TRBD2 (6 bases). Germline V gene sequence: CDR1 MGHRA, CDR2 YSYEKL. The CDR3 is 14 amino acids. Trimming pared 4 bases from V and 2 bases from J, leaving 11 bases between.

This clone was found once. V and J are TRBV5-6 and TRBJ2-5; D is undetermined. The germline CDR1 and CDR2 sequences are SGHDT and YYEEEE. The V gene lost 4 bases and the J gene lost 7 bases, with 11 bases spanning the gap. CDR3 length: 12 amino acids. In DNA form, the CDR3 reads TGTGCCAGCAGCCCTAGACTTGGGACCCAGTACTTC. It is translated as CASSPRLGTQYF.

The chain carries TRBV7-7 and TRBJ2-5, with D perhaps matching TRBD2 (5 bases). Deletions cut 5 bases from V and 5 bases from J, with 12 bases between. The CDR3 runs to 13 residues. The V gene's germline CDR1 is SSHAT and CDR2 FNYEAQ (reference sequence). The CDR3 nucleotides are TGTGCCAGCAGCGTAGACTATGGGGAGACCCAGTACTTC. Its translation: CASSVDYGETQYF.

The chain couples TRBV12-3 or TRBV12-4 to TRBJ1-2; D unresolved. Deletions cut 7 bases from V and 8 bases from J, with 17 bases between. CDR3 length equals 13 residues. The CDR3 DNA is TGTGCCAGCACCCCTTACGGATTGAAGGGCTACACCTTC. Translating it yields CASTPYGLKGYTF.

J is TRBJ2-5 and V is TRBV15; TRBD1 or TRBD2 may be the D gene (5 bases each). The V end lost 3 bases, the J end lost 5 bases, and 16 bases lay between the germline ends. Germline values: CDR1 LNHNV, CDR2 YYDKDF (reference sequence). The CDR3 length is 15 residues. This chain's CDR3 is CATSREPGRGETQYF. CDR3 DNA: TGTGCCACCAGCAGGGAACCGGGACGAGGGGAGACCCAGTACTTC. Supplemented by reference TRBV15 and TRBJ2-5, the full variable domain reads DAMVIQNPRYQVTQFGKPVTLSCSQTLNHNVMYWYQQKSSQAPKLLFHYYDKDFNNEADTPDNFQSRRPNTSFCFLDIRSPGLGDTAMYLCATSREPGRGETQYFGPGTRLLVL.

This clone was seen only a few times. The CDR3 DNA is TGCGCCAGCTCGATCTATCGCAATCAGCCCCAGCATTTT. As protein: CASSIYRNQPQHF. The V gene is TRBV10-1, the J gene TRBJ1-5; D is unclear. V dropped 8 bases and J dropped 2 bases, with 10 bases sitting between them. Germline V gives CDR1 WNHNN, CDR2 SYGVQD (reference sequence). The CDR3 spans 13 residues.

The V gene is TRBV30, the J gene TRBJ2-2, with TRBD2 matching 7 bases. There are 15 residues in the CDR3. With V trimmed by 2 bases and J by 7 bases, 10 bases remained unmatched. The germline V gene has CDR1 GTSNPN and CDR2 SVGIG (reference sequence). The CDR3 sequence is CAWSRASGMGGELFF. In DNA, the CDR3 is TGTGCCTGGAGTAGAGCTAGCGGTATGGGCGGGGAGCTGTTTTTT.

The rearrangement joins TRBV3-1 (or the pseudogene TRBV3-2) to TRBJ2-3; a possible D gene is TRBD1 (5 bases). The germline V gene has CDR1 LGHDT and CDR2 YNNKEL (reference sequence). Trimming left V 3 bases short and J 2 bases short, with 15 bases between. CDR3 length: 16 amino acids. The CDR3 protein is CASSHVPGIFTDTQYF. The CDR3 DNA follows: TGTGCCAGCAGCCATGTCCCAGGGATTTTCACAGATACGCAGTATTTT.

The V and J genes are TRBV6-1 and TRBJ2-7; unclear D gene. The germline V gene has CDR1 MNHNS and CDR2 SASEGT. CDR3 length equals 13 residues. Trimming left V 2 bases short and J 4 bases short, with 9 bases between. In DNA form, the CDR3 reads TGTGCCAGCAGTGAACGTAGAGGTTACGAGCAGTACGTC. Its protein product is CASSERRGYEQYV.

This clone was recorded a few times. V is TRBV24-1 and J is TRBJ1-1; D not certain. Looked up from germline, CDR1 is KGHDR and CDR2 is SFDVKD. The CDR3 extends over 14 amino acids. V was cut by 3 bases and J by 2 bases, with 9 bases left in between. CDR3 sequence reads: CATSDGQTNTEAFF. CDR3 nucleotide sequence: TGTGCCACCAGTGATGGTCAGACCAACACTGAAGCTTTCTTT.

The chain combines TRBV5-1 with TRBJ1-1, with TRBD1 matching over 7 bases. Germline assignment: CDR1 SGHRS and CDR2 YFSETQ. There are 14 residues in the CDR3. Trimming removed 4 bases from V and 1 base from J; junction bases left unmatched: 4. The CDR3: CASSRQGGNTEAFF. The DNA for the CDR3 is TGCGCCAGCAGCCGGCAGGGGGGGAACACTGAAGCTTTCTTT.

This clone was recorded once. The J gene is TRBJ2-1, the V gene TRBV6-6; 14 nucleotides agree with TRBD2. This CDR3 spans 15 amino acids. Germline V gives CDR1 MNHNY, CDR2 SVGAGI (reference sequence). V shed 2 bases and J 11 bases; nucleotides not matched to a gene: 5. CDR3 sequence: CASSYMRTSGGKQFF. CDR3 nucleotides: TGTGCCAGCAGTTACATGAGGACTAGCGGGGGGAAGCAGTTCTTC.